The clone carrying this T cell receptor beta chain has a handful of counts. The data stem from a study of T cell repertoires in cytomegalovirus infection. The CDR3 is made up of 16 amino acids. V was cut by 1 base and J by 2 bases, with 15 bases left in between. Germline V lookup: CDR1 MGHRA, CDR2 YSYEKL. TCRdb re-called the reads with MiXCR, one entry per CDR3 protein. The table lists under 600,000 distinct CDR3 sequences, about 17% of them singletons. Specimen: CD8+ T cells from PBMCs. The chain recombines TRBV4-1 with TRBJ2-7; D is possibly TRBD1 (6 bases). The source is a human donor in good health (CMV status not recorded). Some clones in this sample may be carry-over from other donors' samples. CDR3 sequence: CASSQGGDRLTYEQYF. CDR3 nucleotide sequence: TGCGCCAGCAGCCAAGGGGGAGACAGGTTGACCTACGAGCAGTACTTC.